One sample yielded the 12 T cell receptor beta chains listed below, sequenced in a study of shared T cell receptors in the human thymus. Assay: immunoSEQ multiplex PCR; the TCRdb copy retains only in-frame clones and omits some. The table records 500,000 to 750,000 clones, approximately 88% of them present only once. These same data were also listed under a study on human thymus T cells.

Material: thymocytes. These receptors all come from a boy younger than two with a congenital heart defect.

The chain has TRBV4-1 and TRBJ2-7, with D possibly TRBD2 on 5 matching bases. This CDR3 has 14 residues. The germline V and J ends were trimmed by 1 base and 5 bases, with 12 bases remaining between them. Germline lookup yields CDR1 MGHRA and CDR2 YSYEKL. The CDR3 coding sequence is TGCGCCAGCAGCCAAGGGGGTAGCGTCCACGAGCAGTACTTC. Translating it yields CASSQGGSVHEQYF.

CDR3 DNA sequence: TGTGCCAGCAGCGGGGGGCCGTGGGGGGGCCGCTATGGCTACACCTTC. Translation: CASSGGPWGGRYGYTF. This sequence joins TRBV21-1 and TRBJ1-2. TRBV21-1 is a documented pseudogene. This CDR3 is built from 16 residues.

The V gene is TRBV7-6, the J gene TRBJ2-1; TRBD1 matches 7 bases. The CDR3 sequence is 18 residues long. Germline CDR1 is SGHVS and CDR2 is FNYEAQ. V was pared by 1 base and J by 1 base, with 10 bases of the junction left unmatched. The CDR3 sequence: CASSLGLGTDLSYNEQFF. Written as DNA, the CDR3 is TGTGCCAGCAGCTTAGGCCTCGGGACAGATCTTTCCTACAATGAGCAGTTCTTC.

The gene calls are TRBV10-3 and TRBJ2-2; possibly TRBD1 for D (7 bases). Germline values: CDR1 ENHRY, CDR2 SYGVKD. V was trimmed by 10 bases and J by 5 bases, leaving 14 bases between them. CDR3 size: 13 residues. The CDR3 sequence: CATSRGDTGELFF. DNA of the CDR3: TGTGCCACCTCCAGGGGGGATACCGGGGAGCTGTTTTTT.

A few counts support this clone. The J gene is TRBJ1-1, the V gene TRBV11-1, with 7 bases matching TRBD1. The V gene end was trimmed by 6 bases and the J gene end by 5 bases; junction bases not matched to a gene: 12. Per the germline V gene, CDR1 is SGHAT and CDR2 is FQDESV (reference sequence). This CDR3 is built from 15 residues. The CDR3 is CASSDGQAWRTEAFF. Here the CDR3 DNA reads TGTGCCAGCAGTGACGGACAGGCATGGCGAACTGAAGCTTTCTTT.

The chain combines TRBV11-2 with TRBJ2-1; a possible D gene is TRBD2 (5 bases). Germline V lookup: CDR1 SGHAT, CDR2 FQNNGV. The CDR3 is 15 amino acids. The germline V and J ends were trimmed by 5 bases and 0 bases, with 11 bases remaining between them. CDR3: CASSPQGSSYNEQFF. For the CDR3, the DNA is TGTGCCAGCAGCCCCCAAGGGAGCTCCTACAATGAGCAGTTCTTC.

CDR3 bases: TGCGCCAGCAGCTCACTAGCGGGAGGCCCCGCCTACAATGAGCAGTTCTTC. Protein product: CASSSLAGGPAYNEQFF. V and J are TRBV5-1 and TRBJ2-1; 12 bases are shared with TRBD2. This CDR3 spans 17 amino acids. Unmatched junction bases numbered 6, after V lost 3 bases and J lost 2 bases. From germline, CDR1 is SGHRS and CDR2 YFSETQ.

This chain links TRBV19 with TRBJ1-5; a weak D match, TRBD1 (5 bases). Deletions cut 5 bases from V and 2 bases from J, with 13 bases between. The CDR3 has 15 amino acids. Germline CDR1 reads LNHDA; CDR2 reads SQIVND (reference sequence). CDR3 region: CASSPQGGRNQPQHF. As DNA, the CDR3 is TGTGCCAGTAGTCCCCAGGGCGGCCGCAATCAGCCCCAGCATTTT.

The chain combines TRBV5-4 with TRBJ1-1; a possible D gene is TRBD1 (6 bases). The ends were cut back, 3 bases at V and 3 bases at J, with 12 bases in the middle. Germline V gives CDR1 SGHNT, CDR2 YYREEE (reference sequence). CDR3 length: 14 residues. In DNA form, the CDR3 reads TGTGCCAGCAGCTGGGGGGCGGGGGACACTGAAGCTTTCTTT. Protein product: CASSWGAGDTEAFF.

The V and J genes are TRBV4-2 and TRBJ1-4; D gene ambiguous. Germline V CDR1 and CDR2: LGHNA, YNFKEQ. V was clipped by 4 bases and J by 1 base, with 10 bases between them. This CDR3 contains 15 residues. DNA for the CDR3: TGTGCCAGCAGCCCCTCCCGGGGAACTAATGAAAAACTGTTTTTT. Translation gives CASSPSRGTNEKLFF.

The rearrangement uses TRBV28 and TRBJ2-7, with 13 nucleotides matching TRBD2. The CDR3 sequence is 18 residues long. J was trimmed by 5 bases and V by 3 bases; bases with no gene match: 13. CDR1 and CDR2 from the germline V gene are MDHEN and SYDVKM. The CDR3 DNA sequence: TGTGCCAGCAGTTTTGCAACCGAACTAGCGGGAGGGCCCCACGAGCAGTACTTC. Translating it yields CASSFATELAGGPHEQYF.

This chain joins TRBV4-1 and TRBJ2-7; the match to TRBD2 covers 7 bases. The CDR3 length is 15 residues. Germline V gene lookup returns CDR1 MGHRA and CDR2 YSYEKL. V lost 6 bases and J lost 0; bases outside the gene matches: 8. CDR3 sequence: CASSRGGYNSYEQYF. CDR3 sequence (DNA): TGCGCCAGCAGTCGCGGGGGATATAACTCCTACGAGCAGTACTTC.